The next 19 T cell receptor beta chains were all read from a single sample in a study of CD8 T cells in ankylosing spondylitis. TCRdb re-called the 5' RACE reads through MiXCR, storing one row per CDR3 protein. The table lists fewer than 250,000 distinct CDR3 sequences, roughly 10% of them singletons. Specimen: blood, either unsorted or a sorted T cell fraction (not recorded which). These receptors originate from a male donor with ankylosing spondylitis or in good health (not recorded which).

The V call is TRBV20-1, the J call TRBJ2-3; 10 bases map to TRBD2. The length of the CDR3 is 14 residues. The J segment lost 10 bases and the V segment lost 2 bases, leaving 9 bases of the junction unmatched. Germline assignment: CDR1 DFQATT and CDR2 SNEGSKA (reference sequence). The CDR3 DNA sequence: TGCAGTGCTAGACTAGCGGGGGCCCCCGATGCGCAGTATTTT. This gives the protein CSARLAGAPDAQYF.

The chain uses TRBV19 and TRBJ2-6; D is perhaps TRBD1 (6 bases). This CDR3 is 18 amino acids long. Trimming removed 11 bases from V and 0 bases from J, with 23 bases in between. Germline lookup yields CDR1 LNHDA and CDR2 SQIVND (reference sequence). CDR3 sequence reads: CACSRGQPTSSGANVLTF. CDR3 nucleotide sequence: TGTGCCTGCTCCCGAGGACAGCCTACTAGCTCTGGGGCCAACGTCCTGACTTTC.

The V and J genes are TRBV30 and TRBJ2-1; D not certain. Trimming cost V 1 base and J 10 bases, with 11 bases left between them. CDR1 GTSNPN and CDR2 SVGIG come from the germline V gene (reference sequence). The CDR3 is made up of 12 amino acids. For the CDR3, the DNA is TGTGCCTGGAGTGCCGGTCCCGGGGAGCAGTTCTTC. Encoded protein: CAWSAGPGEQFF.

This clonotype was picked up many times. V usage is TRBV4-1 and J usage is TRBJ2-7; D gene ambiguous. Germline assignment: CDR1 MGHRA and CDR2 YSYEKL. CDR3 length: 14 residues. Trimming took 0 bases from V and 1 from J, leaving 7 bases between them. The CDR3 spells CASSQDGRSYEQYF. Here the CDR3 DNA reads TGCGCCAGCAGCCAAGACGGCCGGTCCTACGAGCAGTACTTC.

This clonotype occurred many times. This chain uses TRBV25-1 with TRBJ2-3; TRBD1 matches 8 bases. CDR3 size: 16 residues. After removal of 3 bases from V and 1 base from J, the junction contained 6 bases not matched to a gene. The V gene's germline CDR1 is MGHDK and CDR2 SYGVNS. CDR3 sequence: CASSERDRGGTDTQYF. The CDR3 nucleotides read TGTGCCAGCAGTGAGCGTGACAGGGGTGGCACAGATACGCAGTATTTT.

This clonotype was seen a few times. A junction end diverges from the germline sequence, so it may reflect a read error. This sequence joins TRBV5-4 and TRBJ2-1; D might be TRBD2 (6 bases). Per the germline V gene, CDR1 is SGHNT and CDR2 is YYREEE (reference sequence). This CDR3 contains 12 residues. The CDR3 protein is CASSSFGGETVF. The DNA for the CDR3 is TGTGCCAGCAGCTCCTTTGGCGGGGAAACGGTCTTC.

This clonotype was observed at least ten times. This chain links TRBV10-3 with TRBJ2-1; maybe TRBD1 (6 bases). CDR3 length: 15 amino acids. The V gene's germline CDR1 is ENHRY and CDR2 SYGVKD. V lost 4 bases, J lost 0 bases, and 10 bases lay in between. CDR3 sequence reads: CAISAQGSSYNEQFF. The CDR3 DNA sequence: TGTGCCATCAGTGCCCAGGGGAGCTCCTACAATGAGCAGTTCTTC.

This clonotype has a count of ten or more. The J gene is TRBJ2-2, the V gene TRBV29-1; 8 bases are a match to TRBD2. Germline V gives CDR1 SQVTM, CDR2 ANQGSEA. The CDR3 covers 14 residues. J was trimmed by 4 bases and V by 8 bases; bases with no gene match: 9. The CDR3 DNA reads TGCAGCACCCCGGGGGGGGTGGGCACCGGGGAGCTGTTTTTT. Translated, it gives CSTPGGVGTGELFF.

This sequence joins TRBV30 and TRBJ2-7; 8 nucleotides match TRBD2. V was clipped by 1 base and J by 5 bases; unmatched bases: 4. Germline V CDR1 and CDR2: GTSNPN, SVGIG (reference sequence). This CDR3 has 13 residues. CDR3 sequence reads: CAWSDGRANEQYF. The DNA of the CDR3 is TGTGCCTGGAGTGACGGGAGGGCTAACGAGCAGTACTTC.

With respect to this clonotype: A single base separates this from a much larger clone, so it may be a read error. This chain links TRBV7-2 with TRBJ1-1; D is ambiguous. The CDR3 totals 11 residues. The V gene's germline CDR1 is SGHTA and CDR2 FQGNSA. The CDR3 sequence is CANSLATQAFF. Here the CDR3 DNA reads TGTGCCAACAGCTTAGCCACTCAAGCTTTCTTT.

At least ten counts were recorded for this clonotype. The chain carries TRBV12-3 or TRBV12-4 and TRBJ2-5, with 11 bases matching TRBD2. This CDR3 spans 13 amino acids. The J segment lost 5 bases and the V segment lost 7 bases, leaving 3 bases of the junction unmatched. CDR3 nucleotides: TGTGCCAGCAAACTAGCGGGAGCGGAGACCCAGTACTTC. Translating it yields CASKLAGAETQYF.

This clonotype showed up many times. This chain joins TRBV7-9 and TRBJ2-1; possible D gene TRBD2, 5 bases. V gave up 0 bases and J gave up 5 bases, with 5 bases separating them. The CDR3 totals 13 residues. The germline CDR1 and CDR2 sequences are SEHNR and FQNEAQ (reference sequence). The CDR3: CASSLARDNEQFF. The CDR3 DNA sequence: TGTGCCAGCAGCTTAGCGCGGGACAATGAGCAGTTCTTC.

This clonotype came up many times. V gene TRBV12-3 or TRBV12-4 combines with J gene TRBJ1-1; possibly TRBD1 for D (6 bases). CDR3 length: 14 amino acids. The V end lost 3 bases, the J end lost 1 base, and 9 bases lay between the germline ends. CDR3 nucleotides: TGTGCCAGCAGTTTGGGACACCAGAACACTGAAGCTTTCTTT. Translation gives CASSLGHQNTEAFF.

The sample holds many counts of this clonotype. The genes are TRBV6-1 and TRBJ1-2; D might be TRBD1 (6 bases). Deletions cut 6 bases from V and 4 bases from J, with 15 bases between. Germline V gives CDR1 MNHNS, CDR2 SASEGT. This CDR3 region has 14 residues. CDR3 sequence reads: CASRAGGEIYGYTF. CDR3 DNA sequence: TGTGCCAGCAGGGCCGGGGGCGAGATCTATGGCTACACCTTC.

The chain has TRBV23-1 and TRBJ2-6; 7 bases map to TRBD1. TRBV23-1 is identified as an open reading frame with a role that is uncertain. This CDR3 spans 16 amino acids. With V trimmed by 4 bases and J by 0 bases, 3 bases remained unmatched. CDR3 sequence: CASSRTGDSGANVLTF. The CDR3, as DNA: TGCGCCAGCAGTCGAACAGGGGACTCTGGGGCCAACGTCCTGACTTTC.

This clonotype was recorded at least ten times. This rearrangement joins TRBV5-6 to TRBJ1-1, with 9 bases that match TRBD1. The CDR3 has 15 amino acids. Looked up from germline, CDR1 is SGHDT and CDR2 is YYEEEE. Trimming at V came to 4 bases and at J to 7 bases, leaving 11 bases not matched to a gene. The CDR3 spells CASSATGQGVGEAFF. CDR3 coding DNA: TGTGCCAGCAGCGCAACGGGACAGGGCGTCGGTGAAGCTTTCTTT.

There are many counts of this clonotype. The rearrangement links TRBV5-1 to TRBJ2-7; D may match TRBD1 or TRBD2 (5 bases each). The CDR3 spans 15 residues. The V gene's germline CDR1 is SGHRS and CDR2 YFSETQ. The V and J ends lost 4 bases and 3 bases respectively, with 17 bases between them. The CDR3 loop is CASSPLQGVFYEQYF. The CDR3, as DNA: TGCGCCAGCAGCCCTTTGCAGGGAGTTTTCTACGAGCAGTACTTC.

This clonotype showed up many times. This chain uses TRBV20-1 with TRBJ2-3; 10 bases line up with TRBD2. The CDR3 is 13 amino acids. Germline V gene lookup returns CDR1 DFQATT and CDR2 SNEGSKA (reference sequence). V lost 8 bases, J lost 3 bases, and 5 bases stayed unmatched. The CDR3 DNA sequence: TGCAGTCTCAGCGGGAGGGCTACAGATACGCAGTATTTT. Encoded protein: CSLSGRATDTQYF.

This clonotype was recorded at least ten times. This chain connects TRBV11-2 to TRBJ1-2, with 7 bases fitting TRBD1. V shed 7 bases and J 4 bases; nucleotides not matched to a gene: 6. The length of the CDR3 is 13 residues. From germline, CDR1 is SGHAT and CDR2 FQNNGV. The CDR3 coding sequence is TGTGCCAGCACCACAGGGGCGGGCTATGGCTACACCTTC. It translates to CASTTGAGYGYTF.